This T cell receptor (beta chain) was sequenced in a study of T-cell memory formation after mild COVID-19. General observations from the study: Contracting CD8+ clones were enriched in EMRA, CD4+ mainly in CM and EM.

Note on this clonotype: As yet, its antigen is unknown.

TCRdb passed the 5' RACE reads through MiXCR, listing each CDR3 protein once. Counted here are 450,000 to 650,000 distinct CDR3 sequences, about 20% occurring once; the ten biggest clones make up under 15%. Trimming took 2 bases from V and 7 from J; bases not matched to a gene: 12. The CDR3 sequence is 17 residues long. CDR1 MGHRA and CDR2 YSYEKL come from the germline V gene. V is TRBV4-1 and J is TRBJ2-5; 11 bases are a match to TRBD2. Sequenced material: PBMCs or a T cell subset sorted from them (not recorded which). This TCR was recovered from an adult woman who had mild COVID-19 (a few samples of this study predate the infection). Cell type and time point are not known. CDR3 amino acids: CASSQYTGTSGAGTQYF. The CDR3 bases are TGCGCCAGCAGCCAATATACCGGGACTAGCGGTGCAGGGACCCAGTACTTC.